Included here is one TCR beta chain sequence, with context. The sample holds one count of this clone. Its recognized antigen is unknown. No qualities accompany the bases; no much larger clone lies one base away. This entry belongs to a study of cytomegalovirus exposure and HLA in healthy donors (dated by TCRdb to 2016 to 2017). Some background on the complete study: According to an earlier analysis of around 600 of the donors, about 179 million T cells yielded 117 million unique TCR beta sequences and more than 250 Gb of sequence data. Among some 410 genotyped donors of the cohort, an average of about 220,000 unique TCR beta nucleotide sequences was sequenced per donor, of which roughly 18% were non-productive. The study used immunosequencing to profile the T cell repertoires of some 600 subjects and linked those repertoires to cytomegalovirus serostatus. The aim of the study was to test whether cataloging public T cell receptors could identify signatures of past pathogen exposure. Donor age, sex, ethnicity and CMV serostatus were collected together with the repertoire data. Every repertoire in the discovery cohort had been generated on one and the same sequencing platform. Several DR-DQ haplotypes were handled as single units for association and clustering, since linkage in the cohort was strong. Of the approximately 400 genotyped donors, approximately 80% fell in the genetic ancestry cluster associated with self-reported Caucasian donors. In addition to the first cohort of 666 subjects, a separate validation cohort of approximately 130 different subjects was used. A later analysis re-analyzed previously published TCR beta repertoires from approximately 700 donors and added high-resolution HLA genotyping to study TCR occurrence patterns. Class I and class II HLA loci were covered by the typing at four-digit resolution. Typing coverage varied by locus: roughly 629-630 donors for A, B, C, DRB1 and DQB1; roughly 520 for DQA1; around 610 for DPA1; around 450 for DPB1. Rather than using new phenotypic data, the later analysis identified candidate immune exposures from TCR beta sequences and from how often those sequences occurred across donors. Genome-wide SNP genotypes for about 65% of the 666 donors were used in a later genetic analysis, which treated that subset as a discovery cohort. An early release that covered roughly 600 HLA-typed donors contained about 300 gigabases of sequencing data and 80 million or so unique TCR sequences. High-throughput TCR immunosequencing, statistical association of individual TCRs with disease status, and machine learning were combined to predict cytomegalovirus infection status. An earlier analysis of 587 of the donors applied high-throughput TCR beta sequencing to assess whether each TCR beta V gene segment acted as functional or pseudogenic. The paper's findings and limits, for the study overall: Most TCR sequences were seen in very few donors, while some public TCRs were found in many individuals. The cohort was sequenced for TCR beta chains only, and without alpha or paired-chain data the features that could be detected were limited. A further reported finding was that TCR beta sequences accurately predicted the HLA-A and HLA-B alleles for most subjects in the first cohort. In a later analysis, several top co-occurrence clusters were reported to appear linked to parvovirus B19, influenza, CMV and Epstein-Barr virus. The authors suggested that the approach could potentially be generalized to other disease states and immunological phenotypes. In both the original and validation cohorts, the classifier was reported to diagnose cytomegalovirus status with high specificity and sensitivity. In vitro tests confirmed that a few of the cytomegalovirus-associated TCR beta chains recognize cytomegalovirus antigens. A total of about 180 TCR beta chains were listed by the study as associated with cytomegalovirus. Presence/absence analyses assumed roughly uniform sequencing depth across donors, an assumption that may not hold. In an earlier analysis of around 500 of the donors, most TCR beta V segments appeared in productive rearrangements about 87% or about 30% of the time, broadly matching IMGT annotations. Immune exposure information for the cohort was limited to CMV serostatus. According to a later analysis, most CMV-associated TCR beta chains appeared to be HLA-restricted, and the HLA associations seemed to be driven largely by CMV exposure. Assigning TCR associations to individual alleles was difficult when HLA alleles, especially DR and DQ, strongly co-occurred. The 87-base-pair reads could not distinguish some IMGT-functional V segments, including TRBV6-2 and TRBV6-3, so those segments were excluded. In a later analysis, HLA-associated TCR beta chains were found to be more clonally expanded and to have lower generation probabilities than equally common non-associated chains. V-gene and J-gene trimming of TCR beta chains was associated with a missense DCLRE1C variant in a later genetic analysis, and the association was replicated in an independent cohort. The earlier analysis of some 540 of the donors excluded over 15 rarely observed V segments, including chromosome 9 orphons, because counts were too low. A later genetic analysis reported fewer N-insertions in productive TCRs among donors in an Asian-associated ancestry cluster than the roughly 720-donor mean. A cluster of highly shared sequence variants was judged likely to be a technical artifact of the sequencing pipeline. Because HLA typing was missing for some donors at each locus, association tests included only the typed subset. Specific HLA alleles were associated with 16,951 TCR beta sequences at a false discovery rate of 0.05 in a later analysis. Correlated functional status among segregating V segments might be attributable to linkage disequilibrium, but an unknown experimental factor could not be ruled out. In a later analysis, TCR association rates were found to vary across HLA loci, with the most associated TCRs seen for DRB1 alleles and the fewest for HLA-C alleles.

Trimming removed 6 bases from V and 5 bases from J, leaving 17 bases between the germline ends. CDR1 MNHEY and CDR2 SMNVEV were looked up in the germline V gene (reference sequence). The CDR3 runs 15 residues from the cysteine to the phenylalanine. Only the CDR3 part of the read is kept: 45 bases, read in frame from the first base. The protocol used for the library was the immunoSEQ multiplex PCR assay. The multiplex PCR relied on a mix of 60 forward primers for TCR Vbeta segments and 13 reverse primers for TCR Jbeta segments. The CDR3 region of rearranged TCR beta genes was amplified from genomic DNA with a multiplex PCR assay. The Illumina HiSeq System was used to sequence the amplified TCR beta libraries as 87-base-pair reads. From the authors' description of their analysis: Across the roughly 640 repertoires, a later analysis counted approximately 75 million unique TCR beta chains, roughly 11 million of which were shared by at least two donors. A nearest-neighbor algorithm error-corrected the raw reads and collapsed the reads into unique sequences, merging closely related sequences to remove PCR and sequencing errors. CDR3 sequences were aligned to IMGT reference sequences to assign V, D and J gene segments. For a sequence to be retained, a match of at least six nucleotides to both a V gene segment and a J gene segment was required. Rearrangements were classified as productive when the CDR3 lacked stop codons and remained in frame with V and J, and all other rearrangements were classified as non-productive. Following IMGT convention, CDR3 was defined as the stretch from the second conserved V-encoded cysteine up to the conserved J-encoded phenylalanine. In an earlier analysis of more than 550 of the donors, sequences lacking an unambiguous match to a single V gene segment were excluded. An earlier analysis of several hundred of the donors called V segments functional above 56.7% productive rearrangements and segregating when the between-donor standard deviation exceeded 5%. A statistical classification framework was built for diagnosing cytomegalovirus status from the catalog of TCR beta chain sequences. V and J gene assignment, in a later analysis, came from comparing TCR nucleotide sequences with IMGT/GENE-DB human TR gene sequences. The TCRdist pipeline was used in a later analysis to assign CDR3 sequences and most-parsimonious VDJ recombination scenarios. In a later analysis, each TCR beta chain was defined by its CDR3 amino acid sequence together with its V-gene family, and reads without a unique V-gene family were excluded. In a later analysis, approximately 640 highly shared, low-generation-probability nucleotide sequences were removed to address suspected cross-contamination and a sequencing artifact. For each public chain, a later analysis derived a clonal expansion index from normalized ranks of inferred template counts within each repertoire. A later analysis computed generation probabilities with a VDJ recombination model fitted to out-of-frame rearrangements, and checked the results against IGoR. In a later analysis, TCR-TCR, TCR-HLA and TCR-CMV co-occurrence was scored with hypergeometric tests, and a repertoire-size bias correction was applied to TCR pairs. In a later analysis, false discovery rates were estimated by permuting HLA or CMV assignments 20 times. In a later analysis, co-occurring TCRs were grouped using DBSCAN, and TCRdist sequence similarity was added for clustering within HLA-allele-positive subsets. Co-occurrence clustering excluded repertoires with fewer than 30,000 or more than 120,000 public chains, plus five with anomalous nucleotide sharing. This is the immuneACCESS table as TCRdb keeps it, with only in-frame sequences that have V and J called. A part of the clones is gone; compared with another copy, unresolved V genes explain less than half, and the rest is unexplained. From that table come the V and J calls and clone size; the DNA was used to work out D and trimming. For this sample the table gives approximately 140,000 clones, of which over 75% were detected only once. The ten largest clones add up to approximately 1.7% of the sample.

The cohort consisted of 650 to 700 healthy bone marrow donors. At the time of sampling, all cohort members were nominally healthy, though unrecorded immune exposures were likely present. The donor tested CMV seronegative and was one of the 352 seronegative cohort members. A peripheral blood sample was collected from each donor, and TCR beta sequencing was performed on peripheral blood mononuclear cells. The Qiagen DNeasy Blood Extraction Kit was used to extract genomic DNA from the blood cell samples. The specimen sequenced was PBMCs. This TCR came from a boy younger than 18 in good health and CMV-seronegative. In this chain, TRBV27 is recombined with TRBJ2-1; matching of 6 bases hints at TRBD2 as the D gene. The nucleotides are TGTGCCAGCAGACCCGGGACTTATATTAACAATGAGCAGTTCTTC. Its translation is CASRPGTYINNEQFF.